This TCR beta chain was identified in a study of cytomegalovirus exposure and HLA in healthy donors. Findings and limits, study-wide: About 87% or about 30% of the time was how often most TCR beta V segments were productive, according to an earlier analysis. Upon later analysis, HLA-associated TCR beta chains proved more clonally expanded than other, equally common chains.

A multiplex PCR was run with 60 Vbeta primers and 13 Jbeta primers. The data were produced by immunoSEQ multiplex PCR, yet TCRdb's version contains in-frame clones alone and is incomplete. This table holds about 110,000 clones, 70% found once. CDR1 is MNHNS, CDR2 SASEGT, per germline. The length of the CDR3 is 13 residues. With V trimmed by 8 bases and J by 8 bases, 9 bases remained unmatched. In this sample, this clone turned up once. Its antigen is as yet unknown. The sequence derives from a man in his forties in good health and CMV-seropositive. Sequencing input: PBMCs. V gene TRBV6-1 combines with J gene TRBJ2-1, with 7 bases lining up with TRBD1. CDR3: CASQGVVFYEQFF. The CDR3 region has the DNA TGTGCCAGCCAGGGGGTAGTCTTCTATGAGCAGTTCTTC.